The entry that follows covers one TCR beta chain sequence. This entry is derived from a study of cytomegalovirus exposure and HLA in healthy donors. The CDR3 covers 15 residues. Trimming took 1 base from V and 0 from J, leaving 9 bases between them. Germline V gene data show CDR1 as SEHNR and CDR2 as FQNEAQ (reference sequence). This PCR relied on a set of 60 Vbeta primers and 13 Jbeta primers. Some clones are missing from TCRdb's copy, which holds only in-frame ones; the method was immunoSEQ multiplex PCR. The sample records almost 200,000 clones, roughly 85% being singletons. The sample was PBMCs. This receptor was identified in a woman in her forties or fifties in good health and CMV-seronegative. The chain combines TRBV7-9 with TRBJ1-1; no firm D call. The CDR3 here is CASSLGTVMNTEAFF. As DNA, the CDR3 is TGTGCCAGCAGCTTAGGAACAGTAATGAACACTGAAGCTTTCTTT.